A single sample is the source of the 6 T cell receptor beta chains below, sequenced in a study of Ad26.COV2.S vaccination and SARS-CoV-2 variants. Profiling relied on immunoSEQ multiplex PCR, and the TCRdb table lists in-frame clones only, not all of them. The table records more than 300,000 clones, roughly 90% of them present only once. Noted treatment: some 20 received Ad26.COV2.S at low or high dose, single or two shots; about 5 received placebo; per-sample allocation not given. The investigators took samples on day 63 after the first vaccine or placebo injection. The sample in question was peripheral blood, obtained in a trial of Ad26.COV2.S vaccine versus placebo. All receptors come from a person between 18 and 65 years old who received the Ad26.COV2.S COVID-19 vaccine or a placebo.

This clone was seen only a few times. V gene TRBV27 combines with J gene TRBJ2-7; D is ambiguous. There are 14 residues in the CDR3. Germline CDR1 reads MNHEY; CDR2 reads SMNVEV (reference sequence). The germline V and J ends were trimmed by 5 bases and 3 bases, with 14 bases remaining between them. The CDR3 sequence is CASSPKARNYEQYF. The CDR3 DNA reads TGTGCCAGCAGTCCGAAAGCCCGGAACTACGAGCAGTACTTC.

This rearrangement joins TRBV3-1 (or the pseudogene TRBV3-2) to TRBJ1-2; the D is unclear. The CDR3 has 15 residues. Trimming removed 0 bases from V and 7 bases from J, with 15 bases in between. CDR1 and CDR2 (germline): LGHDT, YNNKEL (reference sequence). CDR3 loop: CASSQEQSAVGGYTF. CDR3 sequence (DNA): TGTGCCAGCAGCCAAGAACAGTCCGCTGTGGGTGGCTACACCTTC.

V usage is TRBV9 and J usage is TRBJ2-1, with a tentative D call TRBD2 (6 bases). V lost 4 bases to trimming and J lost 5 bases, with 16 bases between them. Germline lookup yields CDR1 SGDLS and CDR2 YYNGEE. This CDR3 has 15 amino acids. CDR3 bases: TGTGCCAGCAGCCCCCGGTTAGCGGTCCACAATGAGCAGTTCTTC. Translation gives CASSPRLAVHNEQFF.

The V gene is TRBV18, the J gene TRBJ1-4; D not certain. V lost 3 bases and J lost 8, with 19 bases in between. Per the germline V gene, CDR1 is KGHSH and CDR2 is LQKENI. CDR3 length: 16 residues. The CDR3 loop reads CASSPHAALLGEKLFF. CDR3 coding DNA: TGTGCCAGCTCACCCCATGCCGCGTTACTTGGGGAAAAACTGTTTTTT.

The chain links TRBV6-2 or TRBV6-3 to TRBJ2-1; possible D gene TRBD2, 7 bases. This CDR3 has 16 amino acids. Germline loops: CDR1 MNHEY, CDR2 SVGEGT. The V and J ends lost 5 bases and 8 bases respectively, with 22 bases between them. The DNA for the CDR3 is TGTGCCAGCAGTAAAATTTACAGGGAAGGGAGGGATGAGCAGTTCTTC. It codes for CASSKIYREGRDEQFF.

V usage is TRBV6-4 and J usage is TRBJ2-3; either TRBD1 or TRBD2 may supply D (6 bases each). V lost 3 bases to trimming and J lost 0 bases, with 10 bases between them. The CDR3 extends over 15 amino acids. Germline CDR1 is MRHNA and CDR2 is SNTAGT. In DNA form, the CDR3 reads TGTGCCAGCAGTGAGCAGGGGACTAGCACAGATACGCAGTATTTT. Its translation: CASSEQGTSTDTQYF.